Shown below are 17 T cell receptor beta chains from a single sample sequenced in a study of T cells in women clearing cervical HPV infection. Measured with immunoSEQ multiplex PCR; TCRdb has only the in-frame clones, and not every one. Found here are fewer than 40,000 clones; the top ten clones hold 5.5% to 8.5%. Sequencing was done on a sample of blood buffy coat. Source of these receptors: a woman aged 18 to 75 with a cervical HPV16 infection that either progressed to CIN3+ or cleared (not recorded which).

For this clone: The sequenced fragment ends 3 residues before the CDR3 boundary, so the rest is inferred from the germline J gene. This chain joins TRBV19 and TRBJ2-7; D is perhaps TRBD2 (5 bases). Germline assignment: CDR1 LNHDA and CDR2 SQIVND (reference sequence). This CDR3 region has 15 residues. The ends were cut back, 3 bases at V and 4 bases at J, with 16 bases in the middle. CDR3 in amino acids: CASSIRWASGYEQYF. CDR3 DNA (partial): TGTGCCAGTAGTATCCGCTGGGCATCGGGGTACGAG.

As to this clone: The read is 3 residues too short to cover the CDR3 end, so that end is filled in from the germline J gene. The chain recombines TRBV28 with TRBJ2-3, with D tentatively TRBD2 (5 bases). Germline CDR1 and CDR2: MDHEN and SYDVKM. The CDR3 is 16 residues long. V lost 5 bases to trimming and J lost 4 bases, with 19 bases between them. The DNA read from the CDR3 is TGTGCCAGCAGTCCGCGGGCCCCCTTCCCCCCAGATACG. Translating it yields CASSPRAPFPPDT. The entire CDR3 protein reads CASSPRAPFPPDTQYF.

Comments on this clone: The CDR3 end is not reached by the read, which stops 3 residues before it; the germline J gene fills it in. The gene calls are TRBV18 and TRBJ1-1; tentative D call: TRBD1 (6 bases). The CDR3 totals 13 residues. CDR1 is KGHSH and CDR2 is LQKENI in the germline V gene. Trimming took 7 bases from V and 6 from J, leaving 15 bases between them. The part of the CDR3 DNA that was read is TGTGCCAGCTTCCAGGGGTTGTGGCCTGAA. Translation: CASFQGLWPE. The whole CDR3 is CASFQGLWPEAFF.

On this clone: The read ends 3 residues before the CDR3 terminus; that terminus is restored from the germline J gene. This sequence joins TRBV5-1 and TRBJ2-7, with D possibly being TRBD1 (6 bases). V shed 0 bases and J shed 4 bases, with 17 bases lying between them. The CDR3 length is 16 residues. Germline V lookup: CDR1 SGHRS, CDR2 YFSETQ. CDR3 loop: CASSLVPDGGSYEQYF. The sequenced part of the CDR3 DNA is TGCGCCAGCAGCTTGGTTCCTGATGGGGGCAGTTACGAG.

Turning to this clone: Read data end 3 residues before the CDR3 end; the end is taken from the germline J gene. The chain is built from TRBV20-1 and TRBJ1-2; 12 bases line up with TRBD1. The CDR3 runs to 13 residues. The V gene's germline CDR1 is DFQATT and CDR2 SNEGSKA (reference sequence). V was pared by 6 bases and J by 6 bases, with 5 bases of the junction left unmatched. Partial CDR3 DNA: TGCAGTGCCGGGACAGGGGGCTATGATGGC. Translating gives CSAGTGGYDG. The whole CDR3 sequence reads CSAGTGGYDGYTF.

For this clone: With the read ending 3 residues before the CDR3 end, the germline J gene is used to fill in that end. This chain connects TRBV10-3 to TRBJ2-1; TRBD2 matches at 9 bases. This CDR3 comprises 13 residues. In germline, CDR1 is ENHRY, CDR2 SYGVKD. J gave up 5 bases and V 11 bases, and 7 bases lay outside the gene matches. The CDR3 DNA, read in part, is TGTGCCGCCGCTAGCGGGGATAACAATGAG. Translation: CAAASGDNNE. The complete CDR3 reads CAAASGDNNEQFF.

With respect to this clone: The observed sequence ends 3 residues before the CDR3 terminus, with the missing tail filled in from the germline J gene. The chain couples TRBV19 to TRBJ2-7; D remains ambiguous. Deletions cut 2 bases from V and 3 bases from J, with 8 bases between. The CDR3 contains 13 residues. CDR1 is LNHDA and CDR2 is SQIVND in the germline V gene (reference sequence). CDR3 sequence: CASSIKGGYEQYF. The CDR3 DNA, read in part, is TGTGCCAGTAGTATAAAGGGTGGCTACGAG.

Incomplete CDR3 DNA: TGTGCCAGCAGTGGGGGACTGTCCTACGAG. Amino acids: CASSGGLSYE. The whole CDR3 protein is CASSGGLSYEQYF. V usage is TRBV12-3 or TRBV12-4 and J usage is TRBJ2-7, with D tentatively TRBD2 (6 bases). The missing CDR3 end, 3 residues past where the read stops, is filled in from the germline J gene. The CDR3 runs 13 residues. Trimming cost V 5 bases and J 1 base, with 9 bases left between them.

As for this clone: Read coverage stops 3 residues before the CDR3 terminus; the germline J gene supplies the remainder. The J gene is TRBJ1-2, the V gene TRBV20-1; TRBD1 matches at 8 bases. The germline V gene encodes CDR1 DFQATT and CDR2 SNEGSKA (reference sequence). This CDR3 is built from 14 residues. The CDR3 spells CSSRPRGHEWGYTF. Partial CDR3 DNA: TGCAGTTCGCGGCCCAGGGGGCACGAGTGGGGC.

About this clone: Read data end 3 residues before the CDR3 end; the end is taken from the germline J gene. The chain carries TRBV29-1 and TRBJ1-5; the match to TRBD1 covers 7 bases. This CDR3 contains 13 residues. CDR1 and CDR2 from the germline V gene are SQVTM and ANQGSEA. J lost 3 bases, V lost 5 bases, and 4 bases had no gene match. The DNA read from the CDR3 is TGCAGCGTTAAGGGGGCAGACAATCAGCCC. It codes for CSVKGADNQP. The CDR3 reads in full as CSVKGADNQPQHF.

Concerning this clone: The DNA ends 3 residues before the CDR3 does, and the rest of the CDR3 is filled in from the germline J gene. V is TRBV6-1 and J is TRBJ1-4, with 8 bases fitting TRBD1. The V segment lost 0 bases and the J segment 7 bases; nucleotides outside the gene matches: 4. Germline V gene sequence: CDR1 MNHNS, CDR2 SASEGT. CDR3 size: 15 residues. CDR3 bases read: TGTGCCAGCAGTGAAGCGGTAGGACAGGGTGAAAAA. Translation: CASSEAVGQGEK. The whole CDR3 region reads CASSEAVGQGEKLFF.

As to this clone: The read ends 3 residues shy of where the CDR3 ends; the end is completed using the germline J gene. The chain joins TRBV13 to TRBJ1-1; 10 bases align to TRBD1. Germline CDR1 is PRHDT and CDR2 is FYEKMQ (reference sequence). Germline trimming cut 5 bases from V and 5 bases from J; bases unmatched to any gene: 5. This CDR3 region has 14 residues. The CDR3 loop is CASSQGTGETEAFF. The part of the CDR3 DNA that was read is TGTGCCAGCAGCCAAGGGACAGGGGAGACTGAA. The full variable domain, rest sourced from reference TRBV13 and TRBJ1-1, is AAGVIQSPRHLIKEKRETATLKCYPIPRHDTVYWYQQGPGQDPQFLISFYEKMQSDKGSIPDRFSAQQFSDYHSELNMSSLELGDSALYFCASSQGTGETEAFFGQGTRLTVV.

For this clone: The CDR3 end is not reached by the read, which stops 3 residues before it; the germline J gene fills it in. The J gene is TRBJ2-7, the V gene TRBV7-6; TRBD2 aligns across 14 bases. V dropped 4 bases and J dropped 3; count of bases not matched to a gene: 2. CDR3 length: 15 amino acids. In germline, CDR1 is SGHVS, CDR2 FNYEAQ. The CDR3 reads CASSYGTSGGYEQYF. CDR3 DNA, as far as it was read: TGTGCCAGCAGCTATGGGACTAGCGGGGGCTACGAG.

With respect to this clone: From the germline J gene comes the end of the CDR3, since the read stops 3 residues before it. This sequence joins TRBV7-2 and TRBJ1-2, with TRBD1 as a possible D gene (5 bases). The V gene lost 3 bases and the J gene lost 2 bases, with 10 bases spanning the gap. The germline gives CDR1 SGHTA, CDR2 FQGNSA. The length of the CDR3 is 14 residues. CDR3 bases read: TGTGCCAGCAGCTTGATGGGGGGAAACTATGGC. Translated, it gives CASSLMGGNYG. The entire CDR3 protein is CASSLMGGNYGYTF.

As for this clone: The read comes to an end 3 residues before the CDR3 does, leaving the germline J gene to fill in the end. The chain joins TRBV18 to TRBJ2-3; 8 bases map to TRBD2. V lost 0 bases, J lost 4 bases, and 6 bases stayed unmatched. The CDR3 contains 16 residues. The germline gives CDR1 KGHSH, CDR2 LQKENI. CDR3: CASSPPAGGDADTQYF. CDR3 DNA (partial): TGTGCCAGCTCACCACCCGCGGGGGGCGACGCAGATACG. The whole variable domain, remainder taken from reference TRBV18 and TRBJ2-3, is NAGVMQNPRHLVRRRGQEARLRCSPMKGHSHVYWYRQLPEEGLKFMVYLQKENIIDESGMPKERFSAEFPKEGPSILRIQQVVRGDSAAYFCASSPPAGGDADTQYFGPGTRLTVL.

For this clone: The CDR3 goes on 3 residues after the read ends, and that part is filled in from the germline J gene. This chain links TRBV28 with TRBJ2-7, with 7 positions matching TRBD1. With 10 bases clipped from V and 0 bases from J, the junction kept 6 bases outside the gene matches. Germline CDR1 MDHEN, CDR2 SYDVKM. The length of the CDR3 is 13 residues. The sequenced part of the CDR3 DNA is TGTGCCATCAGGGGGACAGACTCCTACGAG. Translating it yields CAIRGTDSYE. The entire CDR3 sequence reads CAIRGTDSYEQYF.

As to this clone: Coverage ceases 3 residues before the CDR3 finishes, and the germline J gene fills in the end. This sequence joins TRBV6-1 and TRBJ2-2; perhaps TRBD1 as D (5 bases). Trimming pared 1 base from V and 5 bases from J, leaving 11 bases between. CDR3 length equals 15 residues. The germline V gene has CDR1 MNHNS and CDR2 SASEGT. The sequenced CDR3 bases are TGTGCCAGCAGTGAAGGGGCAGGGTATACCGGGGAG. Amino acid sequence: CASSEGAGYTGE. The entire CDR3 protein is CASSEGAGYTGELFF.